This TCR beta chain appears in the sequencing data of a study of OX40 agonist ivuxolimab in advanced cancers. Study outcomes and limitations: Dosing at 0.1 to 3.0 mg/kg was accompanied by clonal expansion of CD4+ and CD8+ blood T cells by week 6. It was not determined which antigens were specifically recognized by the peripheral T cells that had undergone clonal expansion.

TCRdb keeps only in-frame clones here, not all; method: immunoSEQ multiplex PCR. The sample has almost 65,000 clones, approximately 80% seen once. Germline V gene data show CDR1 as SGHDN and CDR2 as FVKESK. V shed 2 bases and J 2 bases; nucleotides not matched to a gene: 2. This CDR3 comprises 15 residues. In the case of this clone: Antigen: not known.

The material sequenced was CD4+ or CD8+ T cells sorted from blood, taken in a trial of the OX40 agonist ivuxolimab. The sequence was collected from an adult with an advanced solid tumor such as melanoma, head and neck, liver or kidney cancer. The J gene is TRBJ2-7, the V gene TRBV14; TRBD2 matches at 11 bases. CDR3 sequence (DNA): TGTGCCAGCAGCCAATTAGCGGGAGGGGCCTACGAGCAGTACTTC. This codes for CASSQLAGGAYEQYF. Together with reference TRBV14 and TRBJ2-7, the CDR3 gives the full variable domain: EAGVTQFPSHSVIEKGQTVTLRCDPISGHDNLYWYRRVMGKEIKFLLHFVKESKQDESGMPNNRFLAERTGGTYSTLKVQPAELEDSGVYFCASSQLAGGAYEQYFGPGTRLTVT.